This TCR beta chain was identified in a study of control samples from healthy donors and cancer patients. The CDR3 runs to 12 residues. Germline V lookup: CDR1 MNHEY, CDR2 SVGAGI. The germline V and J ends were trimmed by 8 bases and 5 bases, with 10 bases remaining between them. TCRdb's copy holds only in-frame clones and misses some; the assay was immunoSEQ multiplex PCR. The profile covers tens of thousands of clones, with 70% to 90% appearing a single time and approximately 20% taken by the ten largest. The rearrangement links TRBV6-5 to TRBJ1-5; D perhaps matches TRBD1 (6 bases). This sequence was found in a man under 40 in good health. The sequenced sample was blood. The CDR3 spells CASGRGDQPQHF. For the CDR3, the DNA is TGTGCCAGCGGAAGGGGGGATCAGCCCCAGCATTTT.